The 22 T cell receptor beta chains presented below share a single source sample, sequenced in a study of T cell responses to AZD1222 COVID-19 vaccine. TCRdb's table, derived via immunoSEQ multiplex PCR, lists solely in-frame clones and lacks some. The sample consists of approximately 140,000 clones, around 90% of them appearing once. The sequencing used peripheral blood, collected 28 days after the second AZD1222 dose. Receptors were obtained from an adult who received the AZD1222 COVID-19 vaccine.

The count of this clone is one. The V and J genes are TRBV12-3 or TRBV12-4 and TRBJ1-6; 7 bases are shared with TRBD1. The CDR3 sequence is 13 residues long. After removal of 8 bases from V and 8 bases from J, the junction contained 6 bases not matched to a gene. CDR3 in amino acids: CASQGGRDSPLHF. The DNA of the CDR3 is TGTGCCAGCCAAGGGGGCAGGGATTCACCCCTCCACTTT.

The V and J genes are TRBV28 and TRBJ1-4, with D possibly matching TRBD1 (6 bases). Germline loops: CDR1 MDHEN, CDR2 SYDVKM. The V end lost 10 bases, the J end lost 6 bases, and 21 bases lay between the germline ends. There are 15 residues in the CDR3. The CDR3 loop is CATLGGGIGDEKLFF. The CDR3 bases are TGTGCCACCCTAGGGGGGGGCATCGGCGATGAAAAACTGTTTTTT.

The CDR3 sequence is CASSPSGRANEQFF. For the CDR3, the DNA is TGTGCCAGCTCACCAAGCGGGAGGGCGAATGAGCAGTTCTTC. This chain connects TRBV18 to TRBJ2-1; TRBD2 agrees at 10 bases. CDR1 is KGHSH, CDR2 LQKENI, per germline. The CDR3 is 14 residues long. With 2 bases clipped from V and 7 bases from J, the junction kept 2 bases outside the gene matches.

CDR3: CSASGQGTEKLFF. CDR3 in DNA: TGCAGTGCTAGTGGGCAGGGTACGGAAAAACTGTTTTTT. The V gene is TRBV20-1, the J gene TRBJ1-4; D perhaps matches TRBD1 (5 bases). Deletions cut 3 bases from V and 8 bases from J, with 13 bases between. This CDR3 comprises 13 residues. Germline values: CDR1 DFQATT, CDR2 SNEGSKA (reference sequence).

This clone was detected once. The chain recombines TRBV30 with TRBJ1-1; weak D call: TRBD1 (6 bases). Germline V lookup: CDR1 GTSNPN, CDR2 SVGIG (reference sequence). V was pared by 3 bases and J by 5 bases, with 16 bases between. This CDR3 comprises 14 residues. CDR3 region: CAWRREPGVTEAFF. DNA for the CDR3: TGTGCCTGGAGACGGGAACCAGGGGTGACTGAAGCTTTCTTT.

The rearrangement uses TRBV5-1 and TRBJ2-7; 10 bases match TRBD1. In germline, CDR1 is SGHRS, CDR2 YFSETQ. The CDR3 totals 15 residues. Losses at the gene ends were 2 bases for V and 4 bases for J; bases not matched to a gene: 6. As DNA, the CDR3 is TGCGCCAGCAGCTTAGAGGGGACAGGGGTATACGAGCAGTACTTC. Amino acid sequence: CASSLEGTGVYEQYF.

The genes are TRBV6-5 and TRBJ2-5; tentatively, D is TRBD2 (7 bases). Germline lookup yields CDR1 MNHEY and CDR2 SVGAGI. The CDR3 runs to 14 residues. V dropped 6 bases and J dropped 5 bases, with 16 bases sitting between them. CDR3 coding DNA: TGTGCCAGCAGAGCCCCCGGGGGGCGGGAGACCCAGTACTTC. Protein: CASRAPGGRETQYF.

In its sample, this clone was seen once. This chain uses TRBV29-1 with TRBJ1-2, with 8 bases lining up with TRBD1. This CDR3 spans 15 amino acids. The germline gives CDR1 SQVTM, CDR2 ANQGSEA. V lost 4 bases and J lost 4; bases outside the gene matches: 11. DNA of the CDR3: TGCAGCGTTGCCCAAGGACAGGGTTTTACCTATGGCTACACCTTC. It encodes CSVAQGQGFTYGYTF.

This clone has just a few counts. This chain links TRBV10-3 with TRBJ1-1; TRBD1 matches 10 bases. Trimming cost V 8 bases and J 2 bases; bases outside gene matches: 5. Per the germline V gene, CDR1 is ENHRY and CDR2 is SYGVKD. The CDR3 spans 14 residues. DNA of the CDR3: TGTGCCATCCGAGACAGGGGGCTTAACACTGAAGCTTTCTTT. Residues: CAIRDRGLNTEAFF.

V gene TRBV4-2 combines with J gene TRBJ1-3; a possible D gene is TRBD1 (6 bases). The V end lost 1 base, the J end lost 4 bases, and 11 bases lay between the germline ends. This CDR3 spans 15 amino acids. CDR1 and CDR2 (germline): LGHNA, YNFKEQ. The CDR3 is CASSQVDSPGNTIYF. In nucleotides, the CDR3 is TGTGCCAGCAGCCAAGTGGACAGCCCCGGAAACACCATATATTTT.

This sequence joins TRBV6-1 and TRBJ2-1; D uncertain. The CDR3 runs to 15 residues. Trimming shortened V by 0 bases and J by 4 bases, and 10 bases separated the two germline ends. Germline assignment: CDR1 MNHNS and CDR2 SASEGT. The CDR3 coding sequence is TGTGCCAGCAGTGAAGCCAAGGCGAAATACAATGAGCAGTTCTTC. Encoded protein: CASSEAKAKYNEQFF.

The CDR3 DNA sequence: TGTGCCAGCAGCTCAGAGGGGACTAGCGGACACAATGAGCAGTTCTTC. This codes for CASSSEGTSGHNEQFF. The chain recombines TRBV5-4 with TRBJ2-1, with 11 nucleotides matching TRBD2. Germline CDR1 reads SGHNT; CDR2 reads YYREEE (reference sequence). The CDR3 loop spans 16 amino acids. The J segment lost 5 bases and the V segment lost 3 bases, leaving 7 bases of the junction unmatched.

The chain combines TRBV6-2 or TRBV6-3 with TRBJ2-7, with 7 bases identical to TRBD1. The CDR3 length is 14 residues. Trimming cost V 2 bases and J 2 bases; bases outside gene matches: 3. Looked up from germline, CDR1 is MNHEY and CDR2 is SVGEGT. Here the CDR3 DNA reads TGTGCCAGCAGTTACACAGGGGAGACCTACGAGCAGTACTTC. Its translation is CASSYTGETYEQYF.

V usage is TRBV24-1 and J usage is TRBJ2-3; 12 bases are shared with TRBD2. The CDR3 has 18 residues. Germline V gene lookup returns CDR1 KGHDR and CDR2 SFDVKD. Trimming cost V 0 bases and J 2 bases; bases outside gene matches: 5. The CDR3 region is CATSDLQGLAGNTDTQYF. DNA for the CDR3: TGTGCCACCAGTGATTTGCAGGGACTAGCGGGCAACACAGATACGCAGTATTTT.

The chain links TRBV19 to TRBJ2-1, with 12 bases aligning to TRBD2. The J segment lost 14 bases and the V segment lost 3 bases, leaving 5 bases of the junction unmatched. The CDR3 sequence is 13 residues long. Per the germline V gene, CDR1 is LNHDA and CDR2 is SQIVND (reference sequence). The CDR3 spells CASSISSGGEEFF. CDR3 nucleotides: TGTGCCAGTAGTATCTCTAGCGGGGGGGAGGAGTTCTTC.

This chain links TRBV3-1 (or the pseudogene TRBV3-2) with TRBJ2-5; the match to TRBD1 covers 8 bases. V lost 4 bases and J lost 5; bases outside the gene matches: 3. The CDR3 totals 13 residues. Germline CDR1 reads LGHDT; CDR2 reads YNNKEL (reference sequence). The CDR3 loop is CASSRQGLETQYF. CDR3 nucleotides: TGTGCCAGCAGCCGACAGGGGCTCGAGACCCAGTACTTC.

The chain employs TRBV19 and TRBJ1-5; tentatively, D is TRBD1 (5 bases). Germline values: CDR1 LNHDA, CDR2 SQIVND (reference sequence). With 8 bases removed from V and 1 base from J, the gap between germline ends came to 15 bases. The CDR3 extends over 15 amino acids. The CDR3 sequence is CASSGGRGSNQPQHF. CDR3 nucleotides: TGTGCCAGTTCTGGGGGTCGGGGGAGCAATCAGCCCCAGCATTTT.

This clone was counted a single time. This sequence joins TRBV6-5 and TRBJ2-1; 7 bases are shared with TRBD1. The trim removed 2 bases at V and 4 bases at J, leaving 2 bases unmatched. This CDR3 has 14 amino acids. The germline gives CDR1 MNHEY, CDR2 SVGAGI. This chain's CDR3 is CASSYPDRYNEQFF. The CDR3 region has the DNA TGTGCCAGCAGTTACCCGGACAGGTACAATGAGCAGTTCTTC.

The chain employs TRBV6-4 and TRBJ2-3; D gene ambiguous. Germline CDR1 is MRHNA and CDR2 is SNTAGT. The CDR3 spans 15 residues. Trimming shortened V by 5 bases and J by 1 base, and 13 bases separated the two germline ends. The CDR3 protein is CASSTSKPRTDTQYF. CDR3 coding DNA: TGTGCCAGCAGTACTTCCAAGCCACGCACAGATACGCAGTATTTT.

The chain uses TRBV7-8 and TRBJ2-7, with TRBD1 matching over 8 bases. V shed 0 bases and J 6 bases; nucleotides not matched to a gene: 13. This CDR3 contains 17 residues. Looked up from germline, CDR1 is SGHVS and CDR2 is FQNEAQ. The CDR3 DNA reads as TGTGCCAGCAGCTTAGCGCGTGGGACAGGCATAGGGTGCGAGCAGTACTTC. Translating it yields CASSLARGTGIGCEQYF.

The chain is built from TRBV28 and TRBJ2-5, with D possibly called TRBD1 or TRBD2 (7 bases each). The CDR3 runs 17 residues. Germline V gives CDR1 MDHEN, CDR2 SYDVKM. V lost 3 bases, J lost 5 bases, and 22 bases lay in between. DNA for the CDR3: TGTGCCAGCAGTTTTGGAGGGAGGGGGCCGTTGGAGGAGACCCAGTACTTC. Translating it yields CASSFGGRGPLEETQYF.

The genes are TRBV10-1 and TRBJ2-5, with no clear D. CDR1 and CDR2 (germline): WNHNN, SYGVQD (reference sequence). Trimming removed 0 bases at V and 2 bases at J, with 7 bases between. The CDR3 runs 14 residues. This CDR3 reads CASSESHPQETQYF. Written as DNA, the CDR3 is TGCGCCAGCAGTGAGTCCCACCCTCAAGAGACCCAGTACTTC.